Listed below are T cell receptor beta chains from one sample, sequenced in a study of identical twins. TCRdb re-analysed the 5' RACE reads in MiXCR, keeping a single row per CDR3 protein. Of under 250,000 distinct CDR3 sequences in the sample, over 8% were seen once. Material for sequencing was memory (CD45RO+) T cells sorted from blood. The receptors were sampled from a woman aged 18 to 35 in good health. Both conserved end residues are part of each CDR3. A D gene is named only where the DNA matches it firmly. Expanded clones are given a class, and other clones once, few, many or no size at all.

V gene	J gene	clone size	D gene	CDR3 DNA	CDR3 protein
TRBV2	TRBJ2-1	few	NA	TGTGCCAGCGTACGGGACAATGAGCAGTTCTTC	CASVRDNEQFF
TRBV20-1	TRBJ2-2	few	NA	TGCAGTGCTAGAGATCCCCTAATCCCCGGGGAGCTGTTTTTT	CSARDPLIPGELFF
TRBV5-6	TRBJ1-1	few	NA	TGTGCCAGCAGCGGGGGGACGACTTTCTTT	CASSGGTTFF
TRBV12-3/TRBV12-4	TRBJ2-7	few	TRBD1	TGTGCCAGCAGTTTAGGGGACAGGGTATGGGAGCAGTACTTC	CASSLGDRVWEQYF
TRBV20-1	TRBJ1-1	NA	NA	TGCAGTGCTAGAGACCCCAGGACAGTTCCGAACACTGAAGCTTTCTTT	CSARDPRTVPNTEAFF
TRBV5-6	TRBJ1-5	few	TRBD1	TGTGCCAGCAGCCGGACAGGGGTTGGCAATCAGCCCCAGCATTTT	CASSRTGVGNQPQHF
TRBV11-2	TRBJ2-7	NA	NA	TGTGCCAGCGCCGTGGACTACAACTCCTACGAGCAGTACTTC	CASAVDYNSYEQYF
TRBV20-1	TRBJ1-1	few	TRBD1	TGCAGTGCTAGGACAGGGGGCAGTCGGGACACTGAAGCTTTCTTT	CSARTGGSRDTEAFF
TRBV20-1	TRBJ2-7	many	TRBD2	TGCAGTGCTTCCGGGACTAGCGTCGCCTACGAGCAGTACTTC	CSASGTSVAYEQYF
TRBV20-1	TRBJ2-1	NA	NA	TGCAGTGCTAGCGAGGGTTTTAATGAGCAGTTCTTC	CSASEGFNEQFF
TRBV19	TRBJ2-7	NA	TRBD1	TGTGCCAGTAAATTGGGACAGGGGTCCTACGAGCAGTACTTC	CASKLGQGSYEQYF
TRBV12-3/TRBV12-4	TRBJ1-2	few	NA	TGTGCCAGCAGTAGGGAGGACTATGGCTACACCTTC	CASSREDYGYTF
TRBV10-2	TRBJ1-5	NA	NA	TGCGCCAGCGGACAGAATAGCAATCAGCCCCAGCATTTT	CASGQNSNQPQHF
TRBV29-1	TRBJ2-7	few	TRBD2	TGCAGCGTGGCCCAAACTAGCGGGGGGGCTTCCTACGAGCAGTACTTC	CSVAQTSGGASYEQYF
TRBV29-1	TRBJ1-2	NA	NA	TGCAGCGTTGAGGGGAGGGGTAGAAACTATGGCTACACCTTC	CSVEGRGRNYGYTF
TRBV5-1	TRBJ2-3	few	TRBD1	TGCGCCAGCAGCTTCAAGGGGGCAAGCACAGATACGCAGTATTTT	CASSFKGASTDTQYF
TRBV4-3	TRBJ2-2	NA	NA	TGCGCCAGCAGCCAATCAGGGATGACCGGGGAGCTGTTTTTT	CASSQSGMTGELFF
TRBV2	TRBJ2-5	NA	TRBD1	TGTGCCAGCAGTGAAGAGGGGACAGAAAAAGAGACCCAGTACTTC	CASSEEGTEKETQYF
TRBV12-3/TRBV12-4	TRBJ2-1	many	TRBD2	TGTGCCAGCAGTTTACGGGGGGGTGCGGGAAATGAGCAGTTCTTC	CASSLRGGAGNEQFF
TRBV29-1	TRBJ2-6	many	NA	TGCAGCGTTTTTCCAGGCTCTGGGGCCAACGTCCTGACTTTC	CSVFPGSGANVLTF
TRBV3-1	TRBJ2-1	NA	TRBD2	TGTGCCAGCATCAGCCAGCGGGACTCCTACAATGAGCAGTTCTTC	CASISQRDSYNEQFF
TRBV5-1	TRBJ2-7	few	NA	TGCGCCAGCAGCTTCAGACAAACTACCTACGAGCAGTACTTC	CASSFRQTTYEQYF
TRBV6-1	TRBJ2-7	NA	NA	TGTGCCAGCAGTGTCCGAGGGGGGGTCGAGCAGTACTTC	CASSVRGGVEQYF
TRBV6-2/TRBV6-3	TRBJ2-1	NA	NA	TGTGCCAGCAGTTATACGGCTAGATTGTACTCCGCCTACAATGAGCAGTTCTTC	CASSYTARLYSAYNEQFF
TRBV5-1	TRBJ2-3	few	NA	TGCGCCAGCAGCTTGGTGTTCACAGATACGCAGTATTTT	CASSLVFTDTQYF
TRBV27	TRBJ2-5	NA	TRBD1	TGTGCCAGCAACCCGACAGGGATTGCAGAGACCCAGTACTTC	CASNPTGIAETQYF
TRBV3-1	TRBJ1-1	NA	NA	TGTGCCAGCAGCCAAGATTGGGGGGCAAGCACTGAAGCTTTCTTT	CASSQDWGASTEAFF
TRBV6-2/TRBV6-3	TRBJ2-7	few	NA	TGTGCCAGCAGCTCCGGCCGGGACTGGGTTTCCTACGAGCAGTACTTC	CASSSGRDWVSYEQYF
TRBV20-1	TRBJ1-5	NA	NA	TGCAGTGCTAGAGATGTGGGGCAGCAGCCCCAGCATTTT	CSARDVGQQPQHF
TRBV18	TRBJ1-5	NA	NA	TGTGCCAGCTCACCGGAAGGTAATCAGCCCCAGCATTTT	CASSPEGNQPQHF
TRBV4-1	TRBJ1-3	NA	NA	TGCGCCAGCAGCCAAGATCGCGGATCGGGGGGAAACACCATATATTTT	CASSQDRGSGGNTIYF
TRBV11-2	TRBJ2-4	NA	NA	TGTGCCAGCAGCCCAGAAGTGGGACGGAACCTAGCCAAAAACATTCAGTACTTC	CASSPEVGRNLAKNIQYF
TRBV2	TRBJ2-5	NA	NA	TGTGCCAGCACCACACAAGAGACCCAGTACTTC	CASTTQETQYF
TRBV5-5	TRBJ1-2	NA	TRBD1	TGTGCCAGCAGCTTGGAGACAGGGGAAGGCTACACCTTC	CASSLETGEGYTF
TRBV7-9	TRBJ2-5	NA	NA	TGTGCCAGCAGCTCCCGGATGGAGACCCAGTACTTC	CASSSRMETQYF
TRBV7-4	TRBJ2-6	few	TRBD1	TGTGCCAGCAGCAAAGGACAGGGATCGTCTGGGGCCAACGTCCTGACTTTC	CASSKGQGSSGANVLTF
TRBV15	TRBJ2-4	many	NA	TGTGCCACCAGCAGAGGAGGGCCGACAGGTTTAGCCAAAAACATTCAGTACTTC	CATSRGGPTGLAKNIQYF
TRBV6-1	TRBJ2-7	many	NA	TGTGCCAGTATAGGGGGACCCAGCTACGAGCAGTACTTC	CASIGGPSYEQYF
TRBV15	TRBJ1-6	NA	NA	TGTGCCACCAGCCAGGGACGGAATTCACCCCTCCACTTT	CATSQGRNSPLHF
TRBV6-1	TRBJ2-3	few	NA	TGTGCCACGAGTGTGGGATTAGCGACAGATACGCAGTATTTT	CATSVGLATDTQYF
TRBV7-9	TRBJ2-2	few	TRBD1	TGTGCCAGCAGTCGCGGACAGGACACCGGGGAGCTGTTTTTT	CASSRGQDTGELFF
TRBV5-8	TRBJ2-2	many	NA	TGTGCCAGCAGCCTTCCCGGGATCGGACCCGGGGAGCTGTTTTTT	CASSLPGIGPGELFF
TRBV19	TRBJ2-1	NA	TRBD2	TGTGCCAGTAGTATAGACGCCTCGTGGGGGGGGAAGAATGAGCAGTTCTTC	CASSIDASWGGKNEQFF
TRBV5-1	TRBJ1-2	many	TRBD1	TGCGCCAGCAGCCCGGACAGGCCTAACTATGGCTACACCTTC	CASSPDRPNYGYTF
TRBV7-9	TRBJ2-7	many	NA	TGTGCCAGCAGCTTTGCTGGGGACGGCGGATACGAGCAGTACTTC	CASSFAGDGGYEQYF
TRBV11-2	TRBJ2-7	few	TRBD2	TGTGCCAGCAGCTTATTTACTAGGAGGAGCGGGGGGCCCTCCTACGAGCAGTACTTC	CASSLFTRRSGGPSYEQYF
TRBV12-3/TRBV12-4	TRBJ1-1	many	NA	TGTGCCAGCAGCTCGGGACCGAACACTGAAGCTTTCTTT	CASSSGPNTEAFF
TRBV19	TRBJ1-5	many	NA	TGTGCCAGTAGTACGGACAGTTCCGGCAATCAGCCCCAGCATTTT	CASSTDSSGNQPQHF
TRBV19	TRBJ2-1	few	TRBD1	TGTGCCAGTAGCCAAAGAGGGGGCAAAAACAATGAGCAGTTCTTC	CASSQRGGKNNEQFF
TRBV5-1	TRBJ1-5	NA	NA	TGCGCCAGCAGCTTGGACGGACCAGGGAAGCAGCCCCAGCATTTT	CASSLDGPGKQPQHF
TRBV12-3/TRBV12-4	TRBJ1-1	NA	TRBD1	TGTGCCAGCAGCTTACAGGGGAGTGGCACTGAAGCTTTCTTT	CASSLQGSGTEAFF
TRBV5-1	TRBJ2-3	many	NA	TGCGCCAGCAGCTTTCGCACAGATACGCAGTATTTT	CASSFRTDTQYF
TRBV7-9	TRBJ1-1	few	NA	TGTGCCAGCAGCGCCTGGACATCCTACTTCGCTGAAGCTTTCTTT	CASSAWTSYFAEAFF